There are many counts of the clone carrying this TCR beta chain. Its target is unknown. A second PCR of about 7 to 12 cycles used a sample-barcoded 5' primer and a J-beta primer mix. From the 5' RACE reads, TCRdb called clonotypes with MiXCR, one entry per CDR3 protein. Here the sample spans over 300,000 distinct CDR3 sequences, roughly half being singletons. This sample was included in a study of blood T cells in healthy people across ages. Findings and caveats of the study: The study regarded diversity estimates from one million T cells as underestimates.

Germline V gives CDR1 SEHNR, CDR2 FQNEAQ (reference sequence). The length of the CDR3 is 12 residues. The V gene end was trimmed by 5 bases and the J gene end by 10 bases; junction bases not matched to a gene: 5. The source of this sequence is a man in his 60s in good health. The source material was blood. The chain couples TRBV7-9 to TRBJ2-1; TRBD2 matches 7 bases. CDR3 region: CASSQRGLEQFF. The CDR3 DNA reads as TGTGCCAGCAGCCAGCGGGGACTAGAGCAGTTCTTC.